A single sample is the source of the 21 T cell receptor beta chains below, sequenced in a study of regulatory T cells in long-lasting Graves disease. In building TCR beta libraries, iRepertoire HTBI primers were used together with Arm-PCR of CDR3 regions. Each CDR3 protein gets one entry after TCRdb re-called the multiplex PCR reads with MiXCR. The sample comprises some 400,000 distinct CDR3 sequences, around 14% of which are singletons, and around 15% rests with the top ten. Regarding time point: newly diagnosed GD, antithyroid drugs for less than 3 months. Generation of the TCR library employed RNA extracted from PBMCs. In addition, the sample was reused for a study of T cells in Graves' hyperthyroidism and ophthalmopathy.

The specimen comprised peripheral blood mononuclear cells (PBMCs), sampled at new diagnosis, from a patient treated with antithyroid drugs. These receptors came from a woman under 40 with Graves disease.

This clonotype came up many times. The rearrangement uses TRBV19 and TRBJ1-1; the match to TRBD1 covers 7 bases. The CDR3 covers 15 residues. Trimming at V came to 7 bases and at J to 1 base, leaving 9 bases not matched to a gene. CDR1 is LNHDA, CDR2 SQIVND, per germline (reference sequence). The CDR3 bases are TGTGCCAGTATCGCCAGGGGGATCAAGAACACTGAAGCTTTCTTT. It codes for CASIARGIKNTEAFF.

This clonotype came up many times. The V call is TRBV12-5, the J call TRBJ2-2, with a weak D call TRBD2 (5 bases). There are 12 residues in the CDR3. Trimming cost V 6 bases and J 6 bases, with 8 bases left between them. Germline V lookup: CDR1 LGHNT, CDR2 FRNRAP. Here the CDR3 reads CASGAGAGELFF. CDR3 nucleotides: TGTGCTAGTGGAGCCGGGGCCGGGGAGCTGTTTTTT.

The chain couples TRBV13 to TRBJ2-3; 10 bases align to TRBD2. CDR1 and CDR2 (germline): PRHDT, FYEKMQ (reference sequence). The V segment lost 1 base and the J segment 0 bases; nucleotides outside the gene matches: 13. The CDR3 extends over 20 amino acids. CDR3 residues: CASSLAPGTSESLSTDTQYF. CDR3 sequence (DNA): TGTGCCAGCAGCTTAGCCCCCGGGACTAGCGAAAGCCTTAGCACAGATACGCAGTATTTT. Full variable domain (missing parts from reference TRBV13 and TRBJ2-3): AAGVIQSPRHLIKEKRETATLKCYPIPRHDTVYWYQQGPGQDPQFLISFYEKMQSDKGSIPDRFSAQQFSDYHSELNMSSLELGDSALYFCASSLAPGTSESLSTDTQYFGPGTRLTVL.

On this clonotype: Sequence at one end of the junction differs from germline and may be a read error. CDR3 amino acids: CARSPGSYEQYF. Here the CDR3 DNA reads TGTGCCCGCTCACCGGGATCCTACGAGCAGTACTTC. The chain joins TRBV18 to TRBJ2-7; a possible D gene is TRBD2 (5 bases). Germline V gene lookup returns CDR1 KGHSH and CDR2 LQKENI. The CDR3 covers 12 residues. Full variable domain (remainder filled in from reference TRBV18 and TRBJ2-7): NAGVMQNPRHLVRRRGQEARLRCSPMKGHSHVYWYRQLPEEGLKFMVYLQKENIIDESGMPKERFSAEFPKEGPSILRIQQVVRGDSAAYFCARSPGSYEQYFGPGTRLTVT.

Many counts were recorded for this clonotype. The rearrangement links TRBV6-2 or TRBV6-3 to TRBJ2-3; maybe TRBD1 (5 bases). The ends were cut back, 6 bases at V and 2 bases at J, with 12 bases in the middle. Germline V lookup: CDR1 MNHEY, CDR2 SVGEGT. The CDR3 loop spans 14 amino acids. The CDR3 is CASRPDSYTDTQYF. CDR3 sequence (DNA): TGTGCCAGCAGACCCGACAGTTACACAGATACGCAGTATTTT.

This clonotype was counted at least ten times. V gene TRBV5-1 combines with J gene TRBJ1-1; D possibly corresponds to TRBD1 (5 bases). V gave up 6 bases and J gave up 0 bases, with 12 bases separating them. The CDR3 runs to 14 residues. Per germline, CDR1 SGHRS and CDR2 YFSETQ. The CDR3 DNA follows: TGCGCCAGCAAATTGGAGGGGATGAACACTGAAGCTTTCTTT. Translating gives CASKLEGMNTEAFF. Drawing the rest from reference TRBV5-1 and TRBJ1-1, the complete variable domain is KAGVTQTPRYLIKTRGQQVTLSCSPISGHRSVSWYQQTPGQGLQFLFEYFSETQRNKGNFPGRFSGRQFSNSRSEMNVSTLELGDSALYLCASKLEGMNTEAFFGQGTRLTVV.

This clonotype was seen at least ten times. The chain joins TRBV29-1 to TRBJ1-1, with D tentatively TRBD1 (5 bases). Trimming took off 1 base at V and 4 bases at J, with 13 bases between the two ends. Germline values: CDR1 SQVTM, CDR2 ANQGSEA. This CDR3 comprises 14 residues. The CDR3 bases are TGCAGCGTTGAAGGGGGCCAGTTGGGCACTGAAGCTTTCTTT. Protein product: CSVEGGQLGTEAFF.

This clonotype has a count of ten or more. The chain joins TRBV27 to TRBJ2-1; D assignment may be TRBD1 or TRBD2 (6 bases each). There are 15 residues in the CDR3. V lost 4 bases and J lost 2, with 12 bases in between. The germline V gene encodes CDR1 MNHEY and CDR2 SMNVEV (reference sequence). The CDR3 region is CASSSWGAAYNEQFF. CDR3 coding DNA: TGTGCCAGCAGTTCATGGGGGGCCGCCTACAATGAGCAGTTCTTC.

In this sample, this clonotype turned up a few times. The chain links TRBV4-2 to TRBJ2-2, with unresolved D. The germline V gene has CDR1 LGHNA and CDR2 YNFKEQ. This CDR3 has 17 amino acids. V dropped 2 bases and J dropped 0 bases, with 13 bases sitting between them. CDR3 bases: TGTGCCAGCAGCCAATTCACGAAGGTTGCGAACACCGGGGAGCTGTTTTTT. It yields the protein CASSQFTKVANTGELFF.

The sample holds many counts of this clonotype. A clone one base away is much larger, so this may be a read error. This chain uses TRBV6-1 with TRBJ2-5; TRBD2 aligns across 9 bases. Germline loops: CDR1 MNHNS, CDR2 SASEGT. CDR3 length equals 13 residues. J gave up 3 bases and V 7 bases, and 3 bases lay outside the gene matches. In DNA, the CDR3 is TGTGCCAGCAATTTAGCGGGAGAAGAGACCCAGTACTTC. It is translated as CASNLAGEETQYF.

This clonotype was detected a few times. At one boundary the junction diverges from the germline segment, which might be a read error. This rearrangement joins TRBV4-3 to TRBJ2-1; D perhaps matches TRBD2 (6 bases). The CDR3 consists of 19 residues. Germline V gene lookup returns CDR1 LGHNA and CDR2 YSLEER. The CDR3 DNA is TGCGCCAGTAGCCAAGATGGGGGACGGGAGTCGGCCCGGCGGAATGAGCAGTTCTTC. It specifies CASSQDGGRESARRNEQFF.

This clonotype appeared many times. The chain is built from TRBV9 and TRBJ2-7, with a possible D match to TRBD2 (6 bases). This CDR3 has 15 amino acids. From germline, CDR1 is SGDLS and CDR2 YYNGEE. Deletions cut 0 bases from V and 3 bases from J, with 13 bases between. The chain's CDR3 is CASSVGAGGRYEQYF. CDR3 in DNA: TGTGCCAGCAGCGTAGGAGCGGGTGGACGCTACGAGCAGTACTTC. The complete variable domain, with remaining parts taken from reference TRBV9 and TRBJ2-7, reads DSGVTQTPKHLITATGQRVTLRCSPRSGDLSVYWYQQSLDQGLQFLIQYYNGEERAKGNILERFSAQQFPDLHSELNLSSLELGDSALYFCASSVGAGGRYEQYFGPGTRLTVT.

For this clonotype: The junction does not match germline at one end; this may be a read error. V and J are TRBV19 and TRBJ2-3; no firm D call. The germline V gene has CDR1 LNHDA and CDR2 SQIVND (reference sequence). The CDR3 contains 14 residues. CDR3 residues: CASSSTALVGRMDF. As DNA, the CDR3 is TGTGCCAGTAGTTCAACTGCCTTGGTAGGGCGGATGGATTTT.

This clonotype was seen repeatedly, ten times or more. The chain uses TRBV3-1 and TRBJ2-1; weak D call: TRBD1 (5 bases). Germline V gene sequence: CDR1 LGHDT, CDR2 YNNKEL (reference sequence). This CDR3 is built from 16 residues. V was cut by 4 bases and J by 6 bases, with 19 bases left in between. The CDR3: CASSRDRTSMGNEQFF. The DNA of the CDR3 is TGTGCCAGCAGCCGAGATCGGACATCCATGGGCAATGAGCAGTTCTTC.

With regard to this clonotype: A clone one base away is much larger, so this may be a read error. This chain joins TRBV3-1 and TRBJ2-1, with 10 bases that match TRBD2. Germline V gives CDR1 LGHDT, CDR2 YNNKEL (reference sequence). Losses at the gene ends were 1 base for V and 2 bases for J; bases not matched to a gene: 2. The CDR3 covers 16 residues. The CDR3 spells CASSQGSGRAYNEQFF. The CDR3 DNA reads as TGTGCCAGCAGCCAAGGGAGCGGGAGGGCCTACAATGAGCAGTTCTTC.

The chain couples TRBV7-8 to TRBJ1-5; 8 positions match TRBD1. Germline CDR1 reads SGHVS; CDR2 reads FQNEAQ. Trimming at V came to 1 base and at J to 3 bases, leaving 11 bases not matched to a gene. The CDR3 spans 18 residues. CDR3 in amino acids: CASSLDTPGTGHNQPQHF. The CDR3 nucleotides are TGTGCCAGCAGCTTAGATACCCCTGGGACAGGACACAATCAGCCCCAGCATTTT.

The rearrangement joins TRBV24-1 to TRBJ2-7, with 8 bases matching TRBD1. This CDR3 has 16 amino acids. The junction had 10 bases not matched to a gene; V was cut back by 0 bases and J by 7 bases. Germline V gene data show CDR1 as KGHDR and CDR2 as SFDVKD. The CDR3 DNA reads as TGTGCCACCAGTGATTTGGGCGACAGGGGATGGAATGAGCAGTACTTC. Its translation: CATSDLGDRGWNEQYF.

The table lists this clonotype with a few counts. This chain links TRBV24-1 with TRBJ1-1, with D possibly being TRBD1 (5 bases). Trimming took 9 bases from V and 3 from J, leaving 19 bases between them. Germline V lookup: CDR1 KGHDR, CDR2 SFDVKD. The CDR3 contains 15 residues. CDR3 DNA sequence: TGTGCCACCCGGGGACGTGGGGCAGTGGACACTGAAGCTTTCTTT. As protein: CATRGRGAVDTEAFF.

This clonotype was observed a handful of times. The V gene is TRBV6-2 or TRBV6-3, the J gene TRBJ1-2; D is possibly TRBD1 (5 bases). Trimming took 1 base from V and 7 from J, leaving 13 bases between them. The CDR3 covers 14 residues. In germline, CDR1 is MNHEY, CDR2 SVGEGT. CDR3 region: CASSYFDRTSGYTF. CDR3 nucleotides: TGTGCCAGCAGTTACTTCGACAGAACCTCTGGCTACACCTTC.

V is TRBV3-1 and J is TRBJ2-2, with D perhaps matching TRBD1 (6 bases). The CDR3 runs to 14 residues. Per germline, CDR1 LGHDT and CDR2 YNNKEL (reference sequence). The V end was cut by 0 bases, the J end by 5 bases, with 7 bases between. This CDR3 is CASSQDTGTGELFF. The CDR3 nucleotides are TGTGCCAGCAGCCAAGATACAGGGACCGGGGAGCTGTTTTTT. Combining the CDR3 with reference TRBV3-1 and TRBJ2-2 gives the whole variable domain DTAVSQTPKYLVTQMGNDKSIKCEQNLGHDTMYWYKQDSKKFLKIMFSYNNKELIINETVPNRFSPKSPDKAHLNLHINSLELGDSAVYFCASSQDTGTGELFFGEGSRLTVL.

This clonotype has only a few counts. V usage is TRBV20-1 and J usage is TRBJ2-2; 14 bases match TRBD2. The CDR3 has 17 amino acids. CDR1 and CDR2 from the germline V gene are DFQATT and SNEGSKA (reference sequence). V was clipped by 3 bases and J by 2 bases; unmatched bases: 5. The CDR3 here is CSASGLAGGLNTGELFF. CDR3 coding DNA: TGCAGTGCTAGTGGACTAGCGGGAGGCTTAAACACCGGGGAGCTGTTTTTT.